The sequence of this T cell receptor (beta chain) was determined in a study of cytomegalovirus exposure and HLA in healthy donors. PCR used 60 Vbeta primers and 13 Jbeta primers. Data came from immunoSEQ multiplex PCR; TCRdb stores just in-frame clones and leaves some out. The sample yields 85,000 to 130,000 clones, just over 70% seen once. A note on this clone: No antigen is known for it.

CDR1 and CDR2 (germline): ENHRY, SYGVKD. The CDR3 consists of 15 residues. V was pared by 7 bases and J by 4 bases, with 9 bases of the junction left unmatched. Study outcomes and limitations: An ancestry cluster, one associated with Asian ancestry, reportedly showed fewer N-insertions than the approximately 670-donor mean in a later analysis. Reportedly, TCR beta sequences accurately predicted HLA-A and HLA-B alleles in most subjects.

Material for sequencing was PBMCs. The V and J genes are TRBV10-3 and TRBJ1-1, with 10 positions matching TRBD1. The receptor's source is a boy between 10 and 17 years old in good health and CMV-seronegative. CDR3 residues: CAIKLGTGVITEAFF. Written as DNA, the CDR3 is TGTGCCATCAAGCTCGGGACAGGGGTAATCACTGAAGCTTTCTTT.